Below are 29 T cell receptor beta chains sequenced from a single sample in a study of CXCR3-negative and CXCR3-positive naive CD8 T cells. UMI labels and 5' RACE were used to prepare the TRB cDNA libraries. One entry per CDR3 protein, without DNA, is what TCRdb gives after re-calling the 5' RACE reads. The table for this sample gives 20,000 to 30,000 distinct CDR3 sequences. The sequencing input was naive CXCR3- CD8+ T cells from blood. The subset denotes: CD45RO-CCR7+CD27+CD95- naive CD8+ T cells lacking CXCR3 (TNR3-). These receptors all stem from a human donor in good health. Some clones in this sample may be carry-over from other donors' samples.

This chain uses TRBV28 with TRBJ2-7; TCRdb names TRBD1, which stays unverified in the absence of DNA. The CDR3 length is 14 residues. CDR1 is MDHEN, CDR2 SYDVKM, per germline. CDR3 in amino acids: CASSSPAGSYEQYF.

By frequency, this clonotype is medium-sized. CDR3 residues: CASSDAGEAFF. V usage is TRBV2 and J usage is TRBJ1-1. The CDR3 sequence is 11 residues long. Germline CDR1 and CDR2: SNHLY and FYNNEI.

The V call is TRBV7-8, the J call TRBJ2-3; there is no DNA to check the TCRdb D call of TRBD1. Germline CDR1 SGHVS, CDR2 FQNEAQ. This CDR3 has 15 residues. The CDR3 region is CASSAGETITDTQYF.

The chain couples TRBV7-9 to TRBJ2-5. CDR1 is SEHNR and CDR2 is FQNEAQ in the germline V gene (reference sequence). The CDR3 consists of 15 residues. The CDR3 sequence is CASSLVLSGQETQYF.

This chain uses TRBV7-6 with TRBJ1-1. Germline CDR1 and CDR2: SGHVS and FNYEAQ. CDR3 size: 13 residues. The CDR3 is CASSLSAGTEAFF.

The gene calls are TRBV3-1 and TRBJ2-1; the TCRdb D gene call, TRBD2, has no DNA to confirm it. Germline CDR1 reads LGHDT; CDR2 reads YNNKEL (reference sequence). The CDR3 consists of 17 residues. The CDR3 protein is CASSPLRLAGDYNEQFF.

This chain connects TRBV21-1 to TRBJ1-1; as DNA is missing, the TRBD1 call by TCRdb cannot be tested. TRBV21-1 constitutes a pseudogene. This CDR3 region has 13 residues. Here the CDR3 reads CASGHPGQSEAFF.

The V call is TRBV5-6, the J call TRBJ2-7. This CDR3 comprises 13 residues. Germline V gene lookup returns CDR1 SGHDT and CDR2 YYEEEE. This chain's CDR3 is CASSFRNSYEQYF.

This clonotype is identified as medium-sized (0.01 to 0.1%) from frequency. The J gene is TRBJ1-2, the V gene TRBV10-2; the D call from TCRdb, TRBD1, cannot be confirmed without DNA. Germline V lookup: CDR1 WSHSY, CDR2 SAAADI. This CDR3 spans 13 amino acids. CDR3 region: CASSEDGGSGYTF.

J is TRBJ1-4 and V is TRBV7-8. This CDR3 has 14 residues. Per the germline V gene, CDR1 is SGHVS and CDR2 is FQNEAQ. CDR3 sequence: CASSQWETNEKLFF.

This sequence joins TRBV14 and TRBJ2-7; TCRdb's D gene call, TRBD1, goes unchecked for lack of DNA. The CDR3 length is 14 residues. Germline V gene sequence: CDR1 SGHDN, CDR2 FVKESK. The CDR3 spells CASNPGTGMLEQYF.

The J gene is TRBJ2-5, the V gene TRBV4-3. The CDR3 length is 15 residues. The germline gives CDR1 LGHNA, CDR2 YSLEER. This CDR3 is CASSQDRSSQETQYF.

The CDR3: CASSQDSGDRQFF. The chain has TRBV4-3 and TRBJ2-1; the D call of TRBD1 rests on TCRdb alone, since no DNA is present to check it. CDR1 and CDR2 (germline): LGHNA, YSLEER. This CDR3 has 13 residues.

V and J are TRBV29-1 and TRBJ2-7. The CDR3 totals 13 residues. Germline V gene sequence: CDR1 SQVTM, CDR2 ANQGSEA. The CDR3 loop reads CSVLVAGSLEQYF.

This clonotype is medium-sized (0.01 to 0.1%) by frequency. V gene TRBV29-1 combines with J gene TRBJ2-7; TCRdb calls TRBD1, which cannot be checked without DNA. The CDR3 runs to 13 residues. CDR1 is SQVTM, CDR2 ANQGSEA, per germline. The CDR3 loop reads CSVGDSSSYEQYF.

V gene TRBV11-3 combines with J gene TRBJ2-3. CDR1 is SGHNT, CDR2 YENEEA, per germline. The CDR3 loop spans 14 amino acids. The CDR3 is CASSSNGITDTQYF.

The J gene is TRBJ2-5, the V gene TRBV25-1; the TCRdb call, TRBD1, lacks DNA for checking. Per the germline V gene, CDR1 is MGHDK and CDR2 is SYGVNS. The CDR3 covers 15 residues. The CDR3 loop is CASSEAGTFDTAQYF.

This chain joins TRBV20-1 and TRBJ2-1; TCRdb's assignment of TRBD2 cannot be checked, as there is no DNA. The CDR3 length is 21 residues. Germline CDR1 DFQATT, CDR2 SNEGSKA (reference sequence). The CDR3 here is CSARDPGLAGGAPLSNDEQFF.

The genes are TRBV29-1 and TRBJ2-1; TCRdb designates TRBD1, a call that cannot be tested without DNA. Germline V gene lookup returns CDR1 SQVTM and CDR2 ANQGSEA. This CDR3 has 12 residues. CDR3 protein: CSVPGEGNEQFF.

The chain links TRBV20-1 to TRBJ1-2. The V gene's germline CDR1 is DFQATT and CDR2 SNEGSKA (reference sequence). This CDR3 contains 12 residues. The CDR3 protein is CSAGEENYGYTF.

The chain has TRBV12-3 or TRBV12-4 and TRBJ1-1; TCRdb's D call of TRBD1 is untestable without DNA. The CDR3 covers 16 residues. The CDR3: CASSPTGERVNTEAFF.

The chain employs TRBV7-2 and TRBJ2-7. The CDR3 extends over 16 amino acids. Germline CDR1 and CDR2: SGHTA and FQGNSA. Here the CDR3 reads CASSVASLTRLYEQYF.

This sequence joins TRBV7-9 and TRBJ2-1; TCRdb's assignment of TRBD2 cannot be checked, as there is no DNA. The germline V gene has CDR1 SEHNR and CDR2 FQNEAQ (reference sequence). This CDR3 comprises 16 residues. This CDR3 reads CASSPQGAGLRNEQFF.

The chain links TRBV4-3 to TRBJ1-2. The CDR3 covers 18 residues. Germline CDR1 LGHNA, CDR2 YSLEER. The CDR3 loop reads CASSQEVSGAITNYGYTF.

The chain joins TRBV20-1 to TRBJ1-1; the D call from TCRdb, TRBD1, cannot be confirmed without DNA. CDR3 size: 14 residues. Germline lookup yields CDR1 DFQATT and CDR2 SNEGSKA (reference sequence). The CDR3 sequence: CSARVLGQGTEAFF.

The chain has TRBV7-9 and TRBJ2-7; TCRdb's D call, TRBD1, is unchecked because there is no DNA. In germline, CDR1 is SEHNR, CDR2 FQNEAQ (reference sequence). There are 13 residues in the CDR3. The CDR3 reads CASSLRGPYEQYF.

The CDR3 is CASSLPPRGVTDTQYF. The V call is TRBV7-9, the J call TRBJ2-3; TCRdb reports TRBD1, a call that lacks DNA to check it against. The CDR3 totals 16 residues. Germline CDR1 and CDR2: SEHNR and FQNEAQ (reference sequence). Full variable domain (rest looked up from reference TRBV7-9 and TRBJ2-3): DTGVSQNPRHKITKRGQNVTFRCDPISEHNRLYWYRQTLGQGPEFLTYFQNEAQLEKSRLLSDRFSAERPKGSFSTLEIQRTEQGDSAMYLCASSLPPRGVTDTQYFGPGTRLTVL.

This chain connects TRBV29-1 to TRBJ2-2; as DNA is missing, the TRBD2 call by TCRdb cannot be tested. The germline V gene encodes CDR1 SQVTM and CDR2 ANQGSEA. The CDR3 sequence is 11 residues long. CDR3 sequence: CSVGRAGELFF.

This chain connects TRBV20-1 to TRBJ2-2; TCRdb proposes TRBD1, but this gene call is untestable without DNA. The CDR3 consists of 14 residues. Looked up from germline, CDR1 is DFQATT and CDR2 is SNEGSKA (reference sequence). CDR3 amino acids: CSIRGGTNTGELFF.